A single sample is the source of the 18 T cell receptor beta chains below, sequenced in a study of vaccination effects on CD4 cells after COVID-19. These receptors' antigens are unknown. Expansion with viral peptide pools was applied to antigen-specific CD4+ T cells by the ViraFEST assay prior to sequencing. Isolation of CD4+ T cells took place after about nine days of culture. Nucleocapsid antibodies were negative in the vaccine recipients, who had never had SARS-CoV-2 infection. Profiling relied on immunoSEQ multiplex PCR, and the TCRdb table lists in-frame clones only, not all of them. The sample records 55,000 to 80,000 clones, 80% being singletons. Source: CD4+ T cells from PBMCs cultured with SARS-CoV-2 spike peptides, taken before COVID-19 vaccination. All receptors come from a human donor who received a COVID-19 vaccine.

DNA of the CDR3: TGCGCCAGCAGTCCAGCGGGGGGGCGAAATGAGCAGTTCTTC. Amino acids: CASSPAGGRNEQFF. V usage is TRBV10-1 and J usage is TRBJ2-1; 10 bases map to TRBD2. CDR3 size: 14 residues. CDR1 WNHNN and CDR2 SYGVQD come from the germline V gene (reference sequence). With 5 bases clipped from V and 7 bases from J, the junction kept 5 bases outside the gene matches.

V gene TRBV7-3 combines with J gene TRBJ1-1, with 8 nucleotides matching TRBD1. The length of the CDR3 is 15 residues. Germline V gene lookup returns CDR1 SGHTA and CDR2 FQGTGA. V gave up 2 bases and J gave up 1 base; unmatched junction bases: 3. In DNA, the CDR3 is TGTGCCAGCAGCTTAGACAGGGGAACGAACACTGAAGCTTTCTTT. Amino acids: CASSLDRGTNTEAFF.

The V gene is TRBV5-1, the J gene TRBJ1-2, with D unclear. V lost 7 bases to trimming and J lost 0 bases, with 10 bases between them. Germline V lookup: CDR1 SGHRS, CDR2 YFSETQ. CDR3 size: 13 residues. CDR3 sequence: CASSGSANYGYTF. The CDR3 nucleotides are TGCGCCAGCTCCGGATCGGCTAACTATGGCTACACCTTC.

The chain couples TRBV6-5 to TRBJ2-1, with TRBD2 as a possible D gene (5 bases). Germline V gene data show CDR1 as MNHEY and CDR2 as SVGAGI. V lost 11 bases to trimming and J lost 8 bases, with 22 bases between them. The CDR3 sequence is 14 residues long. The CDR3: CAGRDSEGVYEQFF. Here the CDR3 DNA reads TGTGCCGGCCGGGATAGCGAGGGAGTCTATGAGCAGTTCTTC.

The rearrangement uses TRBV13 and TRBJ1-3; D is undetermined. Trimming removed 2 bases at V and 8 bases at J, with 10 bases between. The CDR3 length is 13 residues. Germline V gene sequence: CDR1 PRHDT, CDR2 FYEKMQ (reference sequence). DNA for the CDR3: TGTGCCAGCAGCTTAACGCGCCGGGACACCATATATTTT. Amino acids: CASSLTRRDTIYF.

The chain combines TRBV6-7 with TRBJ1-5; D is ambiguous. TRBV6-7 is an ORF for which the function is uncertain. This CDR3 region has 11 residues. V lost 4 bases and J 7 bases, leaving 5 bases between the germline ends. The CDR3 sequence: CASSSGQPQHF. CDR3 nucleotides: TGTGCCAGCAGTTCGGGGCAGCCCCAGCATTTT.

The chain has TRBV4-3 and TRBJ2-2; TRBD1 matches 7 bases. V was pared by 6 bases and J by 2 bases, with 3 bases of the junction left unmatched. Germline CDR1 is LGHNA and CDR2 is YSLEER. The CDR3 runs 14 residues. The CDR3 is CASSRQGNTGELFF. The CDR3 DNA reads as TGCGCCAGCAGTCGACAGGGTAACACCGGGGAGCTGTTTTTT.

The V gene is TRBV24-1, the J gene TRBJ1-2; 11 bases map to TRBD1. The CDR3 sequence is 16 residues long. J was trimmed by 3 bases and V by 3 bases; bases with no gene match: 5. Per the germline V gene, CDR1 is KGHDR and CDR2 is SFDVKD. The CDR3 coding sequence is TGTGCCACCAGTGATCCGGGACAGGGGGGGGACTATGGCTACACCTTC. Translated: CATSDPGQGGDYGYTF.

This clone showed up just a few times. The V call is TRBV2, the J call TRBJ2-4; D might be TRBD1 or TRBD2, each matching 5 bases. V dropped 1 base and J dropped 7 bases, with 17 bases sitting between them. The germline V gene encodes CDR1 SNHLY and CDR2 FYNNEI. The CDR3 runs 16 residues. CDR3 protein: CASSEVRDLFDNIQYF. The CDR3 region has the DNA TGTGCCAGCAGTGAAGTCCGGGACCTATTTGATAACATTCAGTACTTC. The full variable domain, its missing parts supplied by reference TRBV2 and TRBJ2-4, is EPEVTQTPSHQVTQMGQEVILRCVPISNHLYFYWYRQILGQKVEFLVSFYNNEISEKSEIFDDQFSVERPDGSNFTLKIRSTKLEDSAMYFCASSEVRDLFDNIQYFGAGTRLSVL.

This chain uses TRBV7-2 with TRBJ2-5, with 8 bases matching TRBD1. Germline CDR1 and CDR2: SGHTA and FQGNSA. V gave up 4 bases and J gave up 4 bases; unmatched junction bases: 5. The CDR3 is 14 amino acids. The CDR3 bases are TGTGCCAGCAGCTACACCGGGACAGGAGAGACCCAGTACTTC. Residues: CASSYTGTGETQYF.

In the case of this clone: Other nucleotide sequences in the sample specify the same CDR3. The J gene is TRBJ2-1, the V gene TRBV12-3 or TRBV12-4; possible D gene TRBD2, 5 bases. Trimming cost V 5 bases and J 2 bases, with 7 bases left between them. This CDR3 has 13 residues. This CDR3 reads CASSLGTYNEQFF. The CDR3 DNA reads as TGTGCCAGCAGTCTCGGGACCTACAATGAGCAGTTCTTC.

V is TRBV18 and J is TRBJ1-6; D is undetermined. CDR1 is KGHSH and CDR2 is LQKENI in the germline V gene. V was shortened by 6 bases and J by 5 bases, with 11 bases between the two germline ends. This CDR3 spans 14 amino acids. The CDR3 loop reads CASSPEWNNSPLHF. CDR3 DNA: TGTGCCAGCTCTCCGGAGTGGAATAATTCACCCCTCCACTTT.

In its sample, this clone was seen a few times. The chain recombines TRBV28 with TRBJ1-5; D is undetermined. Germline assignment: CDR1 MDHEN and CDR2 SYDVKM. V gave up 5 bases and J gave up 4 bases, with 12 bases separating them. The CDR3 spans 14 residues. CDR3 in amino acids: CASSPWTGNQPQHF. CDR3 DNA sequence: TGTGCCAGCAGTCCATGGACGGGTAATCAGCCCCAGCATTTT.

This chain joins TRBV5-4 and TRBJ2-2; 12 bases map to TRBD2. With V trimmed by 4 bases and J by 2 bases, 12 bases remained unmatched. There are 19 residues in the CDR3. Per germline, CDR1 SGHNT and CDR2 YYREEE (reference sequence). The CDR3 DNA reads TGTGCCAGCAGCCCAAGATTACTAGCGGGGGGCCCAAACACCGGGGAGCTGTTTTTT. Translated: CASSPRLLAGGPNTGELFF.

The CDR3 is CASSSTQGSKSYEQYV. CDR3 nucleotides: TGTGCCAGCAGCTCAACCCAGGGAAGTAAGTCCTACGAGCAGTACGTC. The chain links TRBV11-2 to TRBJ2-7, with D perhaps TRBD1 (5 bases). V was cut by 4 bases and J by 1 base, with 17 bases left in between. CDR1 is SGHAT and CDR2 is FQNNGV in the germline V gene. The CDR3 consists of 16 residues.

The chain couples TRBV14 to TRBJ2-3, with D hard to call. The germline CDR1 and CDR2 sequences are SGHDN and FVKESK. V lost 4 bases and J lost 4, with 18 bases in between. This CDR3 comprises 16 residues. CDR3 protein: CASSRESPVVADTQYF. CDR3 nucleotide sequence: TGTGCCAGCAGCCGCGAAAGCCCGGTGGTGGCAGATACGCAGTATTTT.

DNA of the CDR3: TGCGCCAGCAGCTTTGCAGAAGAGACCCAGTACTTC. Its protein product is CASSFAEETQYF. The rearrangement joins TRBV5-1 to TRBJ2-5, with unresolved D. The CDR3 consists of 12 residues. CDR1 is SGHRS, CDR2 YFSETQ, per germline. The V end lost 2 bases, the J end lost 3 bases, and 5 bases lay between the germline ends.

The chain has TRBV3-1 (or the pseudogene TRBV3-2) and TRBJ1-3; no definite D call. Germline V gene lookup returns CDR1 LGHDT and CDR2 YNNKEL (reference sequence). This CDR3 contains 14 residues. V was shortened by 2 bases and J by 0 bases, with 5 bases between the two germline ends. CDR3 sequence: CASSQTDSGNTIYF. In nucleotides, the CDR3 is TGTGCCAGCAGCCAAACAGACTCTGGAAACACCATATATTTT.